The 26 T cell receptor beta chains in this list originate from one sample, sequenced in a study of shared clonotypes between healthy human individuals. Here immunoSEQ multiplex PCR was the method, and the copy in TCRdb shows in-frame clones only, minus some. The sample lists 850,000 to 1,200,000 clones, about 70% occurring once. What was sequenced was memory CD4+ T cells sorted from blood. Documented subset: CD45RA-negative fraction. The origin of the receptors is a man in his late teens or twenties in good health.

This clone occurred once. The chain has TRBV6-6 and TRBJ1-5; no firm D call. CDR3 length equals 14 residues. Trimming took 4 bases from V and 0 from J, leaving 7 bases between them. From germline, CDR1 is MNHNY and CDR2 SVGAGI (reference sequence). Here the CDR3 DNA reads TGTGCCAGCAGTTGGGGATATAGCAATCAGCCCCAGCATTTT. This gives the protein CASSWGYSNQPQHF.

The V and J genes are TRBV5-1 and TRBJ2-7; D possibly corresponds to TRBD2 (6 bases). The germline gives CDR1 SGHRS, CDR2 YFSETQ. The germline V and J ends were trimmed by 6 bases and 6 bases, with 16 bases remaining between them. The length of the CDR3 is 13 residues. The CDR3 coding sequence is TGCGCCAGCAACCCCGTGGGGGGAGTCGAGCAGTACTTC. Translated, it gives CASNPVGGVEQYF.

This clone is a singleton in its sample. V and J are TRBV7-2 and TRBJ2-2, with 11 nucleotides matching TRBD1. After removal of 5 bases from V and 4 bases from J, the junction contained 9 bases not matched to a gene. CDR1 and CDR2 from the germline V gene are SGHTA and FQGNSA. The CDR3 is 17 residues long. CDR3 amino acids: CASSPRTGGGVTGELFF. CDR3 bases: TGTGCCAGCAGCCCTCGGACAGGGGGCGGCGTCACCGGGGAGCTGTTTTTT.

The chain is built from TRBV25-1 and TRBJ2-3; D may be TRBD1 (6 bases). Per the germline V gene, CDR1 is MGHDK and CDR2 is SYGVNS. This CDR3 is 12 amino acids long. Trimming left V 10 bases short and J 4 bases short, with 12 bases between. CDR3 in amino acids: CAIGNRADTQYF. The CDR3 DNA sequence: TGTGCCATAGGCAACAGGGCAGATACGCAGTATTTT.

V and J are TRBV19 and TRBJ1-4; 8 bases are a match to TRBD1. The V gene end was trimmed by 10 bases and the J gene end by 0 bases; junction bases not matched to a gene: 10. The CDR3 has 16 amino acids. Germline CDR1 reads LNHDA; CDR2 reads SQIVND (reference sequence). CDR3 amino acids: CATTFGQGTTNEKLFF. The CDR3 DNA follows: TGTGCCACCACCTTTGGACAGGGAACAACTAATGAAAAACTGTTTTTT.

The chain joins TRBV7-8 to TRBJ1-1, with 9 bases fitting TRBD1. Germline V lookup: CDR1 SGHVS, CDR2 FQNEAQ. This CDR3 spans 15 amino acids. With 5 bases clipped from V and 1 base from J, the junction kept 5 bases outside the gene matches. DNA of the CDR3: TGTGCCAGCAGCCAGGGGACAGGGAAGAACACTGAAGCTTTCTTT. Translated: CASSQGTGKNTEAFF.

A few counts support this clone. This chain joins TRBV6-4 and TRBJ2-7, with 9 bases identical to TRBD1. The V and J ends lost 7 bases and 4 bases, in that order; junction bases with no gene match: 5. CDR3 length: 13 amino acids. Germline V gives CDR1 MRHNA, CDR2 SNTAGT. The DNA of the CDR3 is TGTGCCAGCAATCGGGACAGGGTGTACGAGCAGTACTTC. This gives the protein CASNRDRVYEQYF.

CDR3: CASSLINRDQPQHF. Written as DNA, the CDR3 is TGTGCCAGCAGCTTAATTAATCGGGATCAGCCCCAGCATTTT. The chain uses TRBV7-8 and TRBJ1-5; D is undetermined. The CDR3 covers 14 residues. The V end was cut by 2 bases, the J end by 5 bases, with 10 bases between. The germline V gene encodes CDR1 SGHVS and CDR2 FQNEAQ.

The rearrangement uses TRBV5-5 and TRBJ2-5; D uncertain. Germline loops: CDR1 SGHKS, CDR2 YYEKEE (reference sequence). There are 15 residues in the CDR3. Trimming shortened V by 2 bases and J by 1 base, and 12 bases separated the two germline ends. This CDR3 is CASSFTDGPQETQYF. For the CDR3, the DNA is TGTGCCAGCAGCTTCACGGACGGGCCCCAAGAGACCCAGTACTTC.

This sequence joins TRBV6-1 and TRBJ1-1, with 7 bases lining up with TRBD1. V shed 8 bases and J 5 bases; nucleotides not matched to a gene: 8. Germline V gene data show CDR1 as MNHNS and CDR2 as SASEGT. This CDR3 spans 13 amino acids. The CDR3 sequence is CASLEGAYTEAFF. CDR3 DNA: TGTGCCAGCCTTGAGGGGGCTTATACTGAAGCTTTCTTT.

V is TRBV7-2 and J is TRBJ1-1; 7 nucleotides agree with TRBD1. CDR3 length equals 15 residues. J lost 5 bases, V lost 2 bases, and 8 bases had no gene match. Germline CDR1 is SGHTA and CDR2 is FQGNSA. This CDR3 reads CASSLTGVGLTEAFF. The CDR3 region has the DNA TGTGCCAGCAGCTTAACAGGGGTGGGTCTGACTGAAGCTTTCTTT.

The rearrangement joins TRBV2 to TRBJ1-6; TRBD1 is a possible D gene (6 bases). Germline CDR1 reads SNHLY; CDR2 reads FYNNEI. V lost 2 bases and J 3 bases, leaving 17 bases between the germline ends. The CDR3 totals 18 residues. This chain's CDR3 is CASSEQGQAPFYNSPLHF. In DNA, the CDR3 is TGTGCCAGCAGTGAACAGGGGCAGGCGCCTTTCTATAATTCACCCCTCCACTTT. Variable domain in full (rest from reference TRBV2 and TRBJ1-6): EPEVTQTPSHQVTQMGQEVILRCVPISNHLYFYWYRQILGQKVEFLVSFYNNEISEKSEIFDDQFSVERPDGSNFTLKIRSTKLEDSAMYFCASSEQGQAPFYNSPLHFGNGTRLTVT.

In nucleotides, the CDR3 is TGTGCCAGCAGGAAACCGGGACAGGGTGACTACGAGCAGTACTTC. Encoded protein: CASRKPGQGDYEQYF. V usage is TRBV5-4 and J usage is TRBJ2-7; 9 bases line up with TRBD1. CDR3 size: 15 residues. J lost 3 bases, V lost 5 bases, and 9 bases had no gene match. Germline assignment: CDR1 SGHNT and CDR2 YYREEE (reference sequence). Based on the CDR3 plus reference TRBV5-4 and TRBJ2-7, the full variable domain is ETGVTQSPTHLIKTRGQQVTLRCSSQSGHNTVSWYQQALGQGPQFIFQYYREEENGRGNFPPRFSGLQFPNYSSELNVNALELDDSALYLCASRKPGQGDYEQYFGPGTRLTVT.

The V call is TRBV2, the J call TRBJ2-7; D remains unclear. The germline V gene encodes CDR1 SNHLY and CDR2 FYNNEI. This CDR3 contains 10 residues. V was pared by 11 bases and J by 6 bases, with 11 bases between. CDR3 in DNA: TGTGCCGTAAAGGTTGGCGAGCAGTACTTC. Translating it yields CAVKVGEQYF. Based on the CDR3 plus reference TRBV2 and TRBJ2-7, the full variable domain is EPEVTQTPSHQVTQMGQEVILRCVPISNHLYFYWYRQILGQKVEFLVSFYNNEISEKSEIFDDQFSVERPDGSNFTLKIRSTKLEDSAMYFCAVKVGEQYFGPGTRLTVT.

This clone was seen a few times. The chain carries TRBV7-9 and TRBJ1-6; TRBD1 is a possible D gene (5 bases). Germline lookup yields CDR1 SEHNR and CDR2 FQNEAQ (reference sequence). The CDR3 covers 14 residues. Between the trimmed V and J ends, which lost 2 bases and 10 bases, there was a span of 12 bases. CDR3 nucleotides: TGTGCCAGCAGCTTAAAAGGGGAAGGGTCACCCCTCCACTTT. This codes for CASSLKGEGSPLHF.

The J gene is TRBJ2-5, the V gene TRBV14; TRBD2 aligns across 9 bases. CDR1 and CDR2 from the germline V gene are SGHDN and FVKESK. The CDR3 spans 15 residues. V shed 4 bases and J 5 bases; nucleotides not matched to a gene: 8. CDR3 bases: TGTGCCAGCAGCCCCCGGGGACTAGCCCGGGAGACCCAGTACTTC. This translates into CASSPRGLARETQYF.

The rearrangement joins TRBV30 to TRBJ2-3; D is unclear. Germline loops: CDR1 GTSNPN, CDR2 SVGIG (reference sequence). This CDR3 is 12 amino acids long. V shed 2 bases and J shed 4 bases, with 7 bases lying between them. The CDR3 sequence: CAWSIPPDTQYF. The CDR3 DNA reads as TGTGCCTGGAGTATCCCCCCAGATACGCAGTATTTT.

The V call is TRBV2, the J call TRBJ2-3, with 7 bases fitting TRBD2. With V trimmed by 7 bases and J by 3 bases, 10 bases remained unmatched. This CDR3 spans 15 amino acids. CDR1 and CDR2 (germline): SNHLY, FYNNEI. CDR3 nucleotides: TGTGCCAGCACAGGTTGGCTAGCGGAGACAGATACGCAGTATTTT. It translates to CASTGWLAETDTQYF.

This clone has only a few counts. This chain links TRBV7-2 with TRBJ1-1; D ambiguous. There are 14 residues in the CDR3. Trimming took off 5 bases at V and 2 bases at J, with 12 bases between the two ends. The germline CDR1 and CDR2 sequences are SGHTA and FQGNSA. The CDR3 here is CASSLRRSNTEAFF. In DNA form, the CDR3 reads TGTGCCAGCAGCCTCCGTCGTTCCAACACTGAAGCTTTCTTT. Combining the CDR3 with reference TRBV7-2 and TRBJ1-1 gives the whole variable domain GAGVSQSPSNKVTEKGKDVELRCDPISGHTALYWYRQSLGQGLEFLIYFQGNSAPDKSGLPSDRFSAERTGGSVSTLTIQRTQQEDSAVYLCASSLRRSNTEAFFGQGTRLTVV.

This clone was seen ten or more times. The gene calls are TRBV11-2 and TRBJ2-1; D is perhaps TRBD2 (6 bases). Germline lookup yields CDR1 SGHAT and CDR2 FQNNGV. V was shortened by 5 bases and J by 9 bases, with 14 bases between the two germline ends. The length of the CDR3 is 13 residues. The CDR3 protein is CASSAAGPGEQFF. CDR3 in DNA: TGTGCCAGCAGCGCCGCGGGGCCCGGTGAGCAGTTCTTC.

The chain is built from TRBV7-2 and TRBJ2-1; the D gene is possibly TRBD1 (6 bases). CDR3 length equals 13 residues. V was trimmed by 5 bases and J by 3 bases, leaving 8 bases between them. Germline assignment: CDR1 SGHTA and CDR2 FQGNSA. The CDR3 region is CASSAGVYNEQFF. The DNA of the CDR3 is TGTGCCAGCAGCGCAGGGGTCTACAATGAGCAGTTCTTC.

The chain joins TRBV5-1 to TRBJ1-2; TRBD1 matches 10 bases. CDR3 size: 14 residues. Germline trimming cut 4 bases from V and 8 bases from J; bases unmatched to any gene: 8. Per germline, CDR1 SGHRS and CDR2 YFSETQ. CDR3 nucleotides: TGCGCCAGCAGCGTTGGGACAGGGGTTGAGGGCTACACCTTC. It yields the protein CASSVGTGVEGYTF.

The chain couples TRBV6-1 to TRBJ1-1; D unclear. Germline assignment: CDR1 MNHNS and CDR2 SASEGT. Between the trimmed V and J ends, which lost 2 bases and 7 bases, there was a span of 11 bases. This CDR3 is 13 amino acids long. CDR3 sequence reads: CASSERPLFEAFF. CDR3 bases: TGTGCCAGCAGTGAACGGCCGTTATTTGAAGCTTTCTTT.

This clone has ten or more counts. This rearrangement joins TRBV7-9 to TRBJ2-7; a possible D gene is TRBD2 (6 bases). Germline lookup yields CDR1 SEHNR and CDR2 FQNEAQ (reference sequence). CDR3 length equals 17 residues. V was clipped by 2 bases and J by 0 bases, with 17 bases between them. The CDR3 sequence is CASSLSGRGLVSYEQYF. The CDR3 DNA reads TGTGCCAGCAGCTTATCCGGGCGGGGCCTTGTCTCCTACGAGCAGTACTTC.

This clone has just a few counts. The chain carries TRBV19 and TRBJ1-1, with D perhaps matching TRBD1 (5 bases). The CDR3 has 17 amino acids. Per the germline V gene, CDR1 is LNHDA and CDR2 is SQIVND (reference sequence). The V gene lost 2 bases and the J gene lost 1 base, with 17 bases spanning the gap. The CDR3 DNA reads TGTGCCAGTAGTATATTTGCCGGAAGCGGACAGAACACTGAAGCTTTCTTT. Protein product: CASSIFAGSGQNTEAFF.

The V gene is TRBV30, the J gene TRBJ1-2; D perhaps matches TRBD1 (6 bases). Germline CDR1 reads GTSNPN; CDR2 reads SVGIG (reference sequence). Trimming pared 3 bases from V and 8 bases from J, leaving 13 bases between. CDR3 length equals 12 residues. CDR3 bases: TGTGCCTGGAGGGGGGCAGGGCGAGGCTACACCTTC. It specifies CAWRGAGRGYTF.